This TCR beta chain was captured in a study of shared clonotypes between healthy human individuals. The wider study: For every donor, three CD4 naive, three CD4 memory, two CD8 naive and one CD8 memory plates were used.

This CDR3 has 15 residues. CDR1 and CDR2 from the germline V gene are KGHSH and LQKENI. V was trimmed by 3 bases and J by 5 bases, leaving 14 bases between them. Generated by immunoSEQ multiplex PCR, the TCRdb table keeps only in-frame clones and is missing some. The sample records approximately 530,000 clones, approximately 95% being singletons. Broader study findings: The small donor group covered limited genetic and exposure diversity.

With regard to this clone: Its antigen is unidentified.

The source of this sequence is a woman aged 25 to 39 in good health. Sequenced: naive CD4+ T cells sorted from blood. The subset denotes: CD45RA+ positively selected. The chain is built from TRBV18 and TRBJ1-5, with a possible D match to TRBD1 (5 bases). CDR3 DNA sequence: TGTGCCAGCTCACCGAGACAGTCCCGAGATCAGCCCCAGCATTTT. Translation gives CASSPRQSRDQPQHF.